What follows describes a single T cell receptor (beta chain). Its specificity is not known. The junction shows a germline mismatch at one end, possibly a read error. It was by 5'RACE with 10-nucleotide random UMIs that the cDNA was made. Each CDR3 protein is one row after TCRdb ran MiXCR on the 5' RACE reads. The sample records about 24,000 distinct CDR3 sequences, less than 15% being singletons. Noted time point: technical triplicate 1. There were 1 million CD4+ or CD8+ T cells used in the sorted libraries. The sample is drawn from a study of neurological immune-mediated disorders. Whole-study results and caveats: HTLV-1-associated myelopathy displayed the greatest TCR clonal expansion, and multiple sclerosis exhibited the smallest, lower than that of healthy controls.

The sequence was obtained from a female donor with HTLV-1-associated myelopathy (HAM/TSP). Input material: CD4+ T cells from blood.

CDR3 amino acids: CASSLERRVAGEKLFF. CDR3 in DNA: TGTGCCAGCAGCTTAGAGCGAAGGGTGGCGGGGGAAAAACTATTTTTT. The rearrangement uses TRBV7-8 and TRBJ1-4, with TRBD1 as a possible D gene (5 bases). Germline assignment: CDR1 SGHVS and CDR2 FQNEAQ. The CDR3 has 16 amino acids.